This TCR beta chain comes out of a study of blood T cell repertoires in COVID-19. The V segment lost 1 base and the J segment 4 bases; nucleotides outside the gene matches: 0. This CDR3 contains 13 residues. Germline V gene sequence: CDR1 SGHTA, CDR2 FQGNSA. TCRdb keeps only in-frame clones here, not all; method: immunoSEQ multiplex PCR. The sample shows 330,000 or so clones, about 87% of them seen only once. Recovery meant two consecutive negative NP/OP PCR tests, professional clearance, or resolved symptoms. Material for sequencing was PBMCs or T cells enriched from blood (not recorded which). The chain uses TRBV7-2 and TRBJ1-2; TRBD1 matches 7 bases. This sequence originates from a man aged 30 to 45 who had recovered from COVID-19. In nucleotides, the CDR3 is TGTGCCAGCAGCTTAGGGACAGGCTATGGCTACACCTTC. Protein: CASSLGTGYGYTF.